This T cell receptor beta chain stems from a study of a mutant IDH1 vaccine in newly diagnosed glioma. Study-level results: Of the patients, 93.3% had vaccine-induced immune responses.

Concerning this clone: What it binds is not known.

The trim removed 5 bases at V and 2 bases at J, leaving 2 bases unmatched. CDR1 and CDR2 from the germline V gene are LNHDA and SQIVND (reference sequence). CDR3 length: 13 amino acids. The assay was immunoSEQ multiplex PCR, and TCRdb's table has in-frame clones only and misses some. This table holds 59,000 or so clones, around 92% found once. Time point defined: baseline, week 1 (first vaccination visit). Sample treatment: pre-vaccination baseline after standard-of-care therapy. This clonotype originated in a man aged 45 to 65 with glioma. Material: PBMCs, obtained from a glioma patient treated with radiotherapy, temozolomide or both. The V and J genes are TRBV19 and TRBJ2-7, with TRBD2 matching over 8 bases. The CDR3 reads CASSFSGTYEQYF. CDR3 sequence (DNA): TGTGCCAGTAGTTTTAGCGGGACCTACGAGCAGTACTTC.